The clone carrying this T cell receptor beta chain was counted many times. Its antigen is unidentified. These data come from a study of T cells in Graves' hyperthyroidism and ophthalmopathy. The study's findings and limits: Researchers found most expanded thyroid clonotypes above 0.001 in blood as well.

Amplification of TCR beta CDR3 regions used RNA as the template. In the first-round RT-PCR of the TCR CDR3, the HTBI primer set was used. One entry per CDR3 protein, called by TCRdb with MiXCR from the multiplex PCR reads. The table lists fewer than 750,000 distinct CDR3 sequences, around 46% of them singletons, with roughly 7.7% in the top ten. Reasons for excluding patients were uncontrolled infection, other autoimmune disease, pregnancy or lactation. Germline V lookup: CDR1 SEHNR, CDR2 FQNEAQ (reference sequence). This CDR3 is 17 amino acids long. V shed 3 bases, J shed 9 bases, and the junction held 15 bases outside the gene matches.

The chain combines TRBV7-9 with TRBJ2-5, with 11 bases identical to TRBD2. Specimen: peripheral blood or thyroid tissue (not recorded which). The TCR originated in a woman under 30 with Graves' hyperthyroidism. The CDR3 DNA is TGTGCCAGCAGCTTCAATCAGGGGCGACTAGCGGGGCAATCCCAGTACTTC. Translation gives CASSFNQGRLAGQSQYF.